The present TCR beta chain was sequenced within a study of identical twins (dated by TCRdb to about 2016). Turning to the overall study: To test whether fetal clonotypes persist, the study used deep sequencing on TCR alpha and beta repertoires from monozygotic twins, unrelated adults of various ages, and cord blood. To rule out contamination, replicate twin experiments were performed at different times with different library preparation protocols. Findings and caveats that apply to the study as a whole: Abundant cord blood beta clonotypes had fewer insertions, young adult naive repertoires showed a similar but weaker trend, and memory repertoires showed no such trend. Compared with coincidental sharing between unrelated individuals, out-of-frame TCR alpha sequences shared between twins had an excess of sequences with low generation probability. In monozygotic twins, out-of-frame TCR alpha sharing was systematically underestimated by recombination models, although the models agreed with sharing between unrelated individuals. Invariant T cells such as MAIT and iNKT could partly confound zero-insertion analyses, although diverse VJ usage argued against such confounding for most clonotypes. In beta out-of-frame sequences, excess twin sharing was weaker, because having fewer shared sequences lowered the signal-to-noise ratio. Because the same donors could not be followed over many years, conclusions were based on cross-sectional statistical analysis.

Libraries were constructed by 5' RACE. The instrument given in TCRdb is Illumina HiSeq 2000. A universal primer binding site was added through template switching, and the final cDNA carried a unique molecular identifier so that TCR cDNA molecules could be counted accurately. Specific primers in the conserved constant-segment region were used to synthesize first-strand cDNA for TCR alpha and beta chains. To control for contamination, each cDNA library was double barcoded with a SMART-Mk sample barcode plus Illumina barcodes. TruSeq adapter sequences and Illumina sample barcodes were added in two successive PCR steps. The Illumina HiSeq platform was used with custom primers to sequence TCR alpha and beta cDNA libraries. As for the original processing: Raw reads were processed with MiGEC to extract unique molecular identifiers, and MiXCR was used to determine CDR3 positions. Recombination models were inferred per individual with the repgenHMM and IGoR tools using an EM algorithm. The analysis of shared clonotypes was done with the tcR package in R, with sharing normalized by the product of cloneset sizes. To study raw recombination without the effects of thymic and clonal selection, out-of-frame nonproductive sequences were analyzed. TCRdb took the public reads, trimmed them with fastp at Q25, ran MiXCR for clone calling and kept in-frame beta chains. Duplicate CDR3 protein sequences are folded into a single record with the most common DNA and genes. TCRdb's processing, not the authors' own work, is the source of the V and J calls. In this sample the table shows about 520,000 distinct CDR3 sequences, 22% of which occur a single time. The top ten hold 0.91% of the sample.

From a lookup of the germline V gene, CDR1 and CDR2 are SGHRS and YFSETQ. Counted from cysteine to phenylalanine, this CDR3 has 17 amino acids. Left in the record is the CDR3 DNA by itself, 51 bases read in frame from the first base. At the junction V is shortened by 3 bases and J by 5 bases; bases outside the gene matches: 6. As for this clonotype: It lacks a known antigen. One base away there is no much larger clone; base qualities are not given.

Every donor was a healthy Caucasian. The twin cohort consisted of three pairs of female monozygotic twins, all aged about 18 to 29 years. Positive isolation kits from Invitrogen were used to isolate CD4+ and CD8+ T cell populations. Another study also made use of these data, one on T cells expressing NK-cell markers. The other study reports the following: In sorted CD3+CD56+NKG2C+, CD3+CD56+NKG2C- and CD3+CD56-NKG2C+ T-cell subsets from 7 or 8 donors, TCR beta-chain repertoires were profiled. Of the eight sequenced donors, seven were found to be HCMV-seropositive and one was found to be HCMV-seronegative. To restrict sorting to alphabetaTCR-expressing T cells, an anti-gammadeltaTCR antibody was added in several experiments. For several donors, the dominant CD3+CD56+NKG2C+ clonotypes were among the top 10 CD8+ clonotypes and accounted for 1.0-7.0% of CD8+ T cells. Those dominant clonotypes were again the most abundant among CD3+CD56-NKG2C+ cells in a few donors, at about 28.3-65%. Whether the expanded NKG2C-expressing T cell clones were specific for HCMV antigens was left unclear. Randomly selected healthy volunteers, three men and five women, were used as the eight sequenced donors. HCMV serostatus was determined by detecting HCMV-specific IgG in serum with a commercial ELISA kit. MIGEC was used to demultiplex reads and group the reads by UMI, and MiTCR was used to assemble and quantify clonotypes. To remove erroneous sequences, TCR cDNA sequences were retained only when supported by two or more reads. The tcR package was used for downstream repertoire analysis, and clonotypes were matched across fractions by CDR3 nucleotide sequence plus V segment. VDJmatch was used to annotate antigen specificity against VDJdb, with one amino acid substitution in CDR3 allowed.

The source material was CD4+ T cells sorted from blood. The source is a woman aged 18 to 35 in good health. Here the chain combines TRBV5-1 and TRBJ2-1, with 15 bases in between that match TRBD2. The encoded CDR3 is CASSSGTSGGLNNEQFF. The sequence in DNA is TGCGCCAGCAGCTCAGGGACTAGCGGGGGGCTGAACAATGAGCAGTTCTTC.